A selection of T cell receptor beta chains follows, all from one sample in a study of vaccination effects on CD4 cells after COVID-19. TCRdb's table, derived via immunoSEQ multiplex PCR, lists solely in-frame clones and lacks some. The sample lists roughly 61,000 clones, about four fifths occurring once. These TCRs' antigens remain unknown. The specimen was CD4+ T cells from PBMCs cultured with HCoV-229E spike peptides, collected before COVID-19 vaccination. The receptors were sampled from a human donor who received a COVID-19 vaccine. Both conserved end residues are part of each CDR3. D genes are given only for firm matches. Clone size is not always given. Where it is, it says once, few, many or a class for expanded clones.

>14|TRBV5-1|TRBJ2-5|-|TRBD1
CASSWGQRRETQYF
TGCGCCAGCAGCTGGGGACAGCGACGGGAGACCCAGTACTTC
>17|TRBV18|TRBJ1-1|-|-
CASSPMDTRRMNTEAFF
TGTGCCAGCTCACCGATGGACACTCGGAGAATGAACACTGAAGCTTTCTTT
>15|TRBV25-1|TRBJ1-6|few|-
CASSPLQLLGSPLHF
TGTGCCAGCAGTCCCCTCCAGTTGTTAGGGTCACCCCTCCACTTT
>12|TRBV4-3|TRBJ1-2|few|-
CASSPGTKGYTF
TGCGCCAGCAGCCCCGGGACAAAGGGCTACACCTTC
>15|TRBV7-2|TRBJ2-2|-|-
CASSPGRRDTGELFF
TGTGCCAGCAGCCCGGGGCGCCGGGACACCGGGGAGCTGTTTTTT
>15|TRBV4-1|TRBJ1-2|few|TRBD1
CASSRSGTGNYGYTF
TGCGCCAGCAGCCGGTCCGGGACAGGGAACTATGGCTACACCTTC
>13|TRBV5-8|TRBJ1-6|-|-
CASSPDLDSPLHF
TGTGCCAGCAGCCCGGACCTAGATTCACCCCTCCACTTT
>14|TRBV18|TRBJ1-1|-|TRBD1
CASSSIQGRTEAFF
TGTGCCAGCTCATCCATACAGGGGCGGACTGAAGCTTTCTTT
>17|TRBV7-2|TRBJ2-3|-|TRBD2
CASSPLPGGGFTDTQYF
TGTGCCAGCAGCCCCCTTCCCGGGGGGGGATTCACAGATACGCAGTATTTT
>13|TRBV7-3|TRBJ1-4|-|-
CASSSGANEKLFF
TGTGCCAGCAGTAGCGGGGCTAATGAAAAACTGTTTTTT
>14|TRBV7-6|TRBJ1-2|-|-
CASSLAGGIVGYTF
TGTGCCAGCAGCTTAGCAGGGGGAATAGTGGGCTACACCTTC
>13|TRBV20-1|TRBJ2-1|-|-
CSASRGIGDEQFF
TGCAGTGCTAGTCGGGGGATTGGGGATGAGCAGTTCTTC
>17|TRBV18|TRBJ1-1|-|-
CASSPYVGAPMNTEAFF
TGTGCCAGCTCACCATACGTAGGGGCTCCTATGAACACTGAAGCTTTCTTT
>17|TRBV4-2|TRBJ2-5|-|-
CASSQDFGRGGQETQYF
TGTGCCAGCAGCCAAGATTTTGGCAGGGGGGGACAAGAGACCCAGTACTTC